A selection of T cell receptor beta chains follows, all from one sample in a study of naive and memory T cell subsets. TCRdb used MiXCR to reprocess the UMI-ligation and nested PCR reads, holding one entry per CDR3 protein. Here the sample spans 30,000 to 35,000 distinct CDR3 sequences, 6.7% being singletons. The sample in question was skin, obtained from a tuberculin skin test site. The receptors stem from an adult in good health. CDR3s include the opening cysteine and the closing phenylalanine or tryptophan. A D gene is named only where the DNA matches it firmly. Size values are once, few and many counts, or a class for expanded clones, and some rows have none.

len,v_gene,j_gene,d_gene,abundance,CDR3aa,CDR3nt
16,TRBV5-1,TRBJ2-4,.,medium-sized,CASSAREFAGKNIQYF,TGCGCCAGCAGCGCCCGGGAATTTGCGGGCAAAAACATTCAGTACTTC
15,TRBV7-3,TRBJ2-5,TRBD2,few,CASSPSGGRRETQYF,TGTGCCAGCAGCCCGAGCGGGGGGCGGAGAGAGACCCAGTACTTC
12,TRBV3-1,TRBJ2-5,.,many,CASSQEGETQYF,TGTGCCAGCAGCCAAGAGGGAGAGACCCAGTACTTC
13,TRBV7-9,TRBJ2-3,.,.,CASSRPVADTQYF,TGTGCCAGCAGCCGGCCAGTCGCAGATACGCAGTATTTT
14,TRBV12-3/TRBV12-4,TRBJ1-5,.,few,CASSFNKESVAQHF,TGTGCCAGCAGTTTCAACAAAGAGAGCGTGGCCCAGCATTTT
15,TRBV7-8,TRBJ1-2,.,.,CASSFLGQSNYGDTF,TGTGCCAGCAGCTTCTTAGGACAGTCTAACTATGGCGACACCTTC
13,TRBV29-1,TRBJ2-7,.,many,CSVATPPTYEQYF,TGCAGCGTTGCGACACCCCCTACCTACGAGCAGTACTTC
15,TRBV5-1,TRBJ1-6,TRBD1,many,CASSDGQGNNSPLHF,TGCGCCAGCAGCGATGGACAGGGCAATAATTCACCCCTCCACTTT
17,TRBV27,TRBJ1-4,.,many,CASSFIGGRTTNEKLFF,TGTGCCAGCAGTTTTATCGGGGGGCGGACAACTAATGAAAAACTGTTTTTT
13,TRBV29-1,TRBJ2-5,.,many,CSVHRDGQETQYF,TGCAGCGTTCACCGGGACGGACAAGAGACCCAGTACTTC
13,TRBV27,TRBJ1-6,.,.,CASTGRLGSPLHF,TGTGCCAGCACCGGCAGGCTGGGTTCACCCCTCCACTTT
12,TRBV19,TRBJ1-2,.,many,CASSIDNYGYTF,TGTGCCAGTAGTATCGACAACTATGGCTACACCTTC
15,TRBV3-1,TRBJ2-3,.,few,CASSPPRGRADTQYF,TGTGCCAGCAGCCCCCCGCGGGGTAGGGCAGATACGCAGTATTTT
16,TRBV6-1,TRBJ2-1,TRBD1,many,CASSREFGTGYNEQFF,TGTGCCAGCAGTAGGGAATTTGGGACAGGGTACAATGAGCAGTTCTTC
13,TRBV12-3/TRBV12-4,TRBJ1-2,.,many,CASSFQGGYGYTF,TGTGCCAGCAGTTTTCAGGGAGGGTATGGCTACACCTTC
17,TRBV9,TRBJ1-1,TRBD1,.,CASSVAPRAGGYTEAFF,TGTGCCAGCAGCGTAGCACCCCGGGCAGGGGGTTACACTGAAGCTTTCTTT
16,TRBV18,TRBJ2-2,.,many,CASSPNGGEIAGELFF,TGTGCCAGCTCCCCCAACGGGGGTGAGATTGCCGGGGAGCTGTTTTTT
12,TRBV6-2/TRBV6-3,TRBJ2-7,TRBD2,few,CASSSHGLAGSF,TGTGCCAGCAGTTCCCACGGACTAGCGGGGTCTTTC
14,TRBV7-8,TRBJ1-6,.,many,CASMPTRGGSPLHF,TGTGCCAGCATGCCAACCAGGGGCGGCTCACCCCTCCACTTT
14,TRBV5-1,TRBJ2-5,.,many,CASSLEGRGETQYF,TGCGCCAGCAGCTTGGAAGGACGAGGGGAGACCCAGTACTTC
16,TRBV7-8,TRBJ1-3,.,many,CASSSTSGFRGNTIYF,TGTGCCAGCAGCTCCACTTCAGGGTTCCGAGGAAACACCATATATTTT
15,TRBV5-8,TRBJ2-2,.,many,CASRRGTVNTGELFF,TGTGCCAGCAGAAGAGGGACGGTGAACACCGGGGAGCTGTTTTTT
13,TRBV7-2,TRBJ2-7,.,.,CASSVGGPYEQYF,TGTGCCAGCAGCGTAGGTGGACCCTACGAGCAGTACTTC
14,TRBV12-3/TRBV12-4,TRBJ1-6,TRBD1,.,CASSLGQFNSPLHF,TGTGCCAGCAGCCTGGGACAGTTTAATTCACCCCTCCACTTT
14,TRBV11-2,TRBJ1-1,.,many,CASSLDLRNTEAFF,TGTGCCAGCAGCTTAGATTTACGGAACACTGAAGCTTTCTTT
14,TRBV27,TRBJ2-5,.,many,CASSLRGGQETQYF,TGTGCCAGCAGTTTAAGGGGGGGCCAAGAGACCCAGTACTTC
12,TRBV7-2,TRBJ1-2,TRBD1,few,CASGDRGYGDTF,TGTGCCAGCGGGGACAGGGGGTATGGCGACACCTTC
14,TRBV7-9,TRBJ2-3,TRBD1,many,CASILQGATDTQYF,TGTGCCAGCATCCTACAGGGGGCTACAGATACGCAGTATTTT
14,TRBV3-1,TRBJ2-5,.,many,CASSQAGSQETQYF,TGTGCCAGCAGCCAAGCGGGTAGCCAAGAGACCCAGTACTTC
12,TRBV12-3/TRBV12-4,TRBJ2-5,.,many,CASSQHGGTQYF,TGTGCCAGCAGCCAGCATGGAGGGACCCAGTACTTC
16,TRBV19,TRBJ2-1,TRBD2,.,CASTTARTSGMNEQFF,TGTGCCAGTACCACGGCGAGGACTAGCGGGATGAATGAGCAGTTCTTC
14,TRBV7-6,TRBJ2-3,TRBD2,many,CASALAGFTDTQYF,TGTGCCAGCGCCCTAGCGGGGTTCACAGATACGCAGTATTTT
14,TRBV5-4,TRBJ2-7,TRBD1,few,CASSLGDRAYEQYF,TGTGCCAGCAGCTTGGGGGACAGGGCCTACGAGCAGTACTTC
18,TRBV21-1,TRBJ2-1,.,.,CASSKSWFSPSGGDEQFF,TGTGCCAGCAGCAAATCTTGGTTTTCCCCCTCGGGAGGTGATGAGCAGTTCTTC
14,TRBV6-1,TRBJ2-7,TRBD1,.,CASVRTGGNHEQYF,TGTGCCAGCGTTAGGACAGGGGGCAATCACGAGCAGTACTTC
16,TRBV2,TRBJ1-5,TRBD1,many,CASRPRTGGGNQPQHF,TGTGCCAGCAGACCCCGGACAGGGGGCGGGAATCAGCCCCAGCATTTT
13,TRBV19,TRBJ2-7,.,medium-sized,CASRPPSSYEQYF,TGTGCCAGTCGCCCTCCAAGCTCCTACGAGCAGTACTTC
15,TRBV7-8,TRBJ2-5,TRBD2,many,CASSLSGGVKETQYF,TGTGCCAGCAGCCTTAGCGGGGGTGTAAAAGAGACCCAGTACTTC
16,TRBV5-1,TRBJ2-1,.,many,CASSPYAQGSHNEQFF,TGCGCCAGCAGCCCGTACGCCCAGGGGTCTCACAATGAGCAGTTCTTC
16,TRBV27,TRBJ2-3,TRBD2,many,CASSLSGGGAWDTQYF,TGTGCCAGCAGTTTATCTGGCGGGGGGGCCTGGGATACGCAGTATTTT
13,TRBV16,TRBJ1-2,.,.,CASSRDGAAGYTF,TGTGCCAGCAGCCGGGACGGGGCCGCTGGCTACACCTTC
14,TRBV5-1,TRBJ2-3,.,many,CASSSTGPTDTQYF,TGCGCCAGCAGCTCGACAGGTCCCACAGATACGCAGTATTTT
21,TRBV12-5,TRBJ2-3,.,many,CASGLVRLGLLTGSITDTQYF,TGTGCTAGTGGTTTGGTACGGTTGGGATTGTTAACAGGGAGTATCACAGATACGCAGTATTTT